This TCR beta chain appears in the sequencing data of a study of cytomegalovirus exposure and HLA in healthy donors. Study-level results: The authors reported that TCR beta sequences could predict HLA-A and HLA-B alleles. These predictions were accurate for most subjects in the first cohort. A link between a missense DCLRE1C variant and TCR beta V- and J-gene trimming emerged from a later analysis.

As for this clone: Its target is unknown. The junction and the germline gene differ at one end; a read error may be behind it.

PCR primers comprised 60 Vbeta and 13 Jbeta primers. The assay was immunoSEQ multiplex PCR, and TCRdb's table has in-frame clones only and misses some. The sample includes about 150,000 clones, approximately 75% of them seen just once. Sequenced material: PBMCs. The clonotype originates from a man aged 18 to 30 in good health and CMV-seronegative.

In nucleotides, the CDR3 is TGCGCCAGCAGCCAAGATCGGGGTGACCCTCCCAACTTC. Amino acids: CASSQDRGDPPNF. The V gene is TRBV4-3, the J gene TRBJ2-5; TRBD2 might be the D (5 bases). Germline assignment: CDR1 LGHNA and CDR2 YSLEER. The CDR3 extends over 13 amino acids.